This T cell receptor (beta chain) was sequenced in a study of CD8 T cells in Susac syndrome. General study findings and limits: By the study's own acknowledgment, its TCR sequencing and HLA analysis included relatively few individuals.

cDNA came from about 0.51 to 1 ug RNA primed by random hexamers. The CDR3 of TCR beta was amplified by immunoSEQ multiplex PCR across 54 Vbeta and 13 Jbeta. TCRdb used MiXCR to reprocess the immunoSEQ multiplex PCR reads, holding one entry per CDR3 protein. The table includes 250,000 to 300,000 distinct CDR3 sequences, roughly 85% detected once. The CDR3 length is 14 residues. CDR1 is SGHTA, CDR2 FQGNSA, per germline. Concerning this clonotype itself: What it binds is not known. One junction end does not reproduce the germline sequence, and a read error may be involved.

Material for sequencing was CD8+ T cells from PBMCs. This sequence was found in a human donor with multiple sclerosis. J is TRBJ2-1 and V is TRBV7-2, with D perhaps matching TRBD2 (5 bases). CDR3 coding DNA: TGTGCCAGCATCTTACCTAACGGGGTCGATGAGCAGTTCTTC. It encodes CASILPNGVDEQFF.